This T cell receptor (beta chain) was recovered during a study of CD8 T cells in Susac syndrome. The multiple sclerosis control group consisted of treatment-naive patients whose relapsing-remitting disease, which was either stable or active, fulfilled revised McDonald criteria. After extraction with the RNeasy kit, about 0.45 to 1 ug of the RNA was reverse transcribed using random hexamers. A multiplex approach, immunoSEQ multiplex PCR, amplified TCR beta CDR3 across 54 Vbeta and 13 Jbeta. One entry per CDR3 protein results from TCRdb running MiXCR on the immunoSEQ multiplex PCR reads. The data contain some 130,000 distinct CDR3 sequences, roughly 94% of them singletons. This clonotype was obtained from a human donor with multiple sclerosis. The sequenced sample consisted of CD4+ T cells from PBMCs.

The CDR3 DNA reads TGTGCCAGCTCCCCGGGACGAAGTACGATGTACGAGCAGTACTTC. It yields the protein CASSPGRSTMYEQYF. V and J are TRBV18 and TRBJ2-7, with D perhaps being TRBD1 or TRBD2 (5 bases each). Germline loops: CDR1 KGHSH, CDR2 LQKENI. CDR3 length: 15 amino acids. Trimming took off 6 bases at V and 4 bases at J, with 19 bases between the two ends.